This TCR beta chain was identified during a study of radiation and T cells in renal cell carcinoma. The study's findings and limits: From baseline, blood top tumor clonotypes peaked at 2 weeks post-radiation.

Time point indicated: blood 2 weeks post-SBRT. Treatment: 15 Gy SBRT to primary tumor, nephrectomy 4 weeks later. The patient's renal cell carcinoma had clear cell pathology. About this clone: Its antigen is as yet unknown.

The table came from immunoSEQ multiplex PCR; TCRdb's copy has only in-frame clones and leaves some out. Among 150,000 or so clones listed, approximately 90% were seen once. CDR1 is LNHDA and CDR2 is SQIVND in the germline V gene (reference sequence). Trimming stripped 7 bases from V and 3 bases from J, with 13 bases between. The CDR3 is made up of 13 amino acids. This rearrangement joins TRBV19 to TRBJ2-7; possible D gene TRBD1, 6 bases. The sequenced sample was blood, obtained from a patient whose treatment included radiotherapy and nephrectomy. The source of this sequence is a woman aged 50 to 60 with renal cell carcinoma. The CDR3 is CASTGQSGYEQYF. The CDR3, as DNA: TGTGCCAGTACCGGACAGTCCGGCTACGAGCAGTACTTC.